The entry below gives a single TCR beta chain sequence along with its context. Measured with immunoSEQ multiplex PCR; TCRdb has only the in-frame clones, and not every one. The sample consists of hundreds of thousands of clones, about 88% of them appearing once. This sample is drawn from a study of blood T cell repertoires in COVID-19. Overall study context: T cells, B-cell-depleted T cells, or PBMCs provided the cDNA or gDNA that served as material.

The CDR3 is made up of 15 amino acids. Trimming shortened V by 4 bases and J by 0 bases, and 12 bases separated the two germline ends. The V gene's germline CDR1 is MNHEY and CDR2 SVGEGT. The receptor was derived from an older man with acute or convalescent COVID-19. The specimen was peripheral blood. The chain recombines TRBV6-2 or TRBV6-3 with TRBJ1-1; tentative D call: TRBD1 (6 bases). As DNA, the CDR3 is TGTGCCAGCAGTTTCGGACAGAGGATGAACACTGAAGCTTTCTTT. Translated: CASSFGQRMNTEAFF.